What follows are 2 T cell receptor beta chains derived from one specimen sequenced in a study of monozygotic twins with inflammatory bowel disease. Following a re-call of the 5' RACE reads, TCRdb has one entry per CDR3 protein and lacks DNA. This sample's table reports around 370,000 distinct CDR3 sequences. Sequences were obtained from blood. The receptors stem from a human donor with ulcerative colitis or Crohn's disease, or a healthy co-twin of an affected twin (not recorded which).

This chain uses TRBV7-2 with TRBJ2-1; TCRdb returns TRBD2, unconfirmable since there is no DNA. Looked up from germline, CDR1 is SGHTA and CDR2 is FQGNSA. The CDR3 is 16 residues long. The CDR3 reads CASSFTGLAVYNEQFF.

V gene TRBV6-5 combines with J gene TRBJ1-2; TCRdb outputs TRBD1, but without DNA this stays unchecked. The germline CDR1 and CDR2 sequences are MNHEY and SVGAGI. The CDR3 spans 14 residues. The CDR3 region is CASSYLDRGNGYTF.